A selection of T cell receptor beta chains follows, all from one sample in a study. MiXCR, run by TCRdb on the 5' RACE reads, gives a single entry per CDR3 protein. Altogether tens of thousands of distinct CDR3 sequences are present, roughly 28% being singletons, with the ten largest covering roughly 2%. The source material was naive CD4+ T cells sorted from blood. These receptors all come from a female donor with breast cancer. The CDR3 runs from the conserved cysteine through the conserved F or W. D genes are given only for firm matches. Some rows mark clone size as missing; the rest say once, few, many or name a class of expanded clone.

clone_size	v_call	j_call	d_call	cdr3_nt	cdr3_aa
NA	TRBV7-6	TRBJ2-5	NA	TGTGCCAGCAGCTTTCCGAGCGGAGGATCTAACGGGAGAAACCAAGAGACCCAGTACTTC	CASSFPSGGSNGRNQETQYF
few	TRBV30	TRBJ1-2	NA	TGTGCCTGGAGTGTCAGAAGGAACTATGGCTACACCTTC	CAWSVRRNYGYTF
many	TRBV5-8	TRBJ2-3	NA	TGTGCCAGCAGCTTGGCGTACAGCACTCCAGATACGCAGTATTTT	CASSLAYSTPDTQYF
NA	TRBV7-2	TRBJ1-2	TRBD1	TGTGCCAGCAGCACCCAGGGGGGAGGCTACACCTTC	CASSTQGGGYTF
few	TRBV28	TRBJ2-3	TRBD2	TGTGCCAGCAGCCCTAGCGGGAGTAAGGATACGCAGTATTTT	CASSPSGSKDTQYF
few	TRBV7-2	TRBJ2-1	NA	TGTGCCAGCGCCCCGAGGCAGCCCCTAAATGAGCAGTTCTTC	CASAPRQPLNEQFF
medium-sized	TRBV4-2	TRBJ2-1	TRBD2	TGTGCCAGCAGCCAAGATGGGAGCGGGGGCGCCTACAATGAGCAGTTCTTC	CASSQDGSGGAYNEQFF
NA	TRBV7-2	TRBJ1-1	NA	TGTGCCAGCAGCTTGAAAAGGGGGGCTGAAGCTTTCTTT	CASSLKRGAEAFF
few	TRBV4-2	TRBJ1-2	NA	TGTGCCAGCAGCCAAGATCGAGAGGGCGACTATGGCTACACCTTC	CASSQDREGDYGYTF
NA	TRBV18	TRBJ2-5	NA	TGTGCCAGCTCACCGGGCACCCAAGAGACCCAGTACTTC	CASSPGTQETQYF
NA	TRBV3-1	TRBJ1-1	NA	TGTGCCAGCAGCCAATTTACAGGGTCTGAAGCTTTCTTT	CASSQFTGSEAFF
few	TRBV6-1	TRBJ2-6	NA	TGTGCCAGCAGACGGACGCCGAGCTCTGGGGCCAACGTCCTGACTTTC	CASRRTPSSGANVLTF
NA	TRBV5-1	TRBJ1-1	NA	TGCGCCAGCAGCTTGGATGGGCAGGGGAACACTGAAGCTTTCTTT	CASSLDGQGNTEAFF
NA	TRBV20-1	TRBJ2-7	TRBD1	TGCAGTGCTGGAGACCTCGGGACAGGGTCGTACGAGCAGTACTTC	CSAGDLGTGSYEQYF
NA	TRBV12-3/TRBV12-4	TRBJ2-1	NA	TGTGCCAGCAGTTTCCGGGACGGAATCCTATACAATGAGCAGTTCTTC	CASSFRDGILYNEQFF
NA	TRBV10-3	TRBJ1-4	NA	TGTGCCATCAGTGAGCCGGGTAACGCAGGTCGTGGAAAACTGTTTTTT	CAISEPGNAGRGKLFF
NA	TRBV7-2	TRBJ2-7	TRBD2	TGTGCCAGCAGCCCCGGCCCCCCTAGCGGGAGGTACGAGCAGTACTTC	CASSPGPPSGRYEQYF
NA	TRBV6-6	TRBJ2-7	NA	TGTGCCAGCAGCGGACAAACCTACGAGCAGTACTTC	CASSGQTYEQYF
few	TRBV4-2	TRBJ2-5	NA	TGTGCCAGCAGCCAAGCGACTCTAAGAGGGTACCAAGAGACCCAGTACTTC	CASSQATLRGYQETQYF
NA	TRBV7-2	TRBJ2-3	NA	TGTGCCAGCAGCTTAGACGCAAGCGGACCCACAGATACGCAGTATTTT	CASSLDASGPTDTQYF
NA	TRBV5-1	TRBJ1-1	TRBD1	TGCGCCAGCAGCCCGGGACAGTTAATGAACACTGAAGCTTTCTTT	CASSPGQLMNTEAFF
NA	TRBV7-9	TRBJ1-1	NA	TGTGCCAGCAGCCTAGACCAGGGGTACACTGAAGCTTTCTTT	CASSLDQGYTEAFF
many	TRBV9	TRBJ2-7	TRBD1	TGTGCCAGCAGCGTAGGGGACAGGGCAACCTACGAGCAGTACTTC	CASSVGDRATYEQYF
NA	TRBV6-5	TRBJ1-1	NA	TGTGCCAGCAGTTCCCGTACCGGAGGGGACACTGAAGCTTTCTTT	CASSSRTGGDTEAFF
NA	TRBV2	TRBJ1-4	NA	TGTGCCAGCAGTGCCGGGGACGGTGAAAAACTGTTTTTT	CASSAGDGEKLFF
NA	TRBV7-9	TRBJ2-1	TRBD2	TGTGCCAGCAGCTTAGTAGGGGGTAGCGGGAGGGCCAATGAGCAGTTCTTC	CASSLVGGSGRANEQFF
medium-sized	TRBV5-1	TRBJ2-1	TRBD2	TGCGCCAGCAGCTTTGGACTAGCGGGAAACGCGGAGGTGCAGTTCTTC	CASSFGLAGNAEVQFF
NA	TRBV7-2	TRBJ1-3	TRBD1	TGTGCCAGCAGTGACCAGGGACAGGGCCAAATATATTTT	CASSDQGQGQIYF
few	TRBV4-2	TRBJ1-1	NA	TGTGCCAGCAGCCCCAGTCCGGGGTCCACTGAAGCTTTCTTT	CASSPSPGSTEAFF
NA	TRBV7-7	TRBJ2-5	NA	TGTGCTAGCAGCTTGGGGACCGGGCGGGAGACCCAGTACTTC	CASSLGTGRETQYF
few	TRBV5-1	TRBJ2-1	TRBD2	TGCGCCAGCAGCTCGACTAGCGTCCAAAATGAGCAGTTCTTC	CASSSTSVQNEQFF
NA	TRBV5-6	TRBJ2-7	NA	TGTGCCAGCAGCTTGGTAGGCTCCTACGAGCAGTACTTC	CASSLVGSYEQYF
NA	TRBV20-1	TRBJ2-7	NA	TGCAGTGCTAGAACGGACCATGGCAGGCCGGCCTACGAGCAGTACTTC	CSARTDHGRPAYEQYF
NA	TRBV11-1	TRBJ2-1	TRBD1	TGTGCCAGCAGCCGAGGGACAGGATTCTACAATGAGCAGTTCTTC	CASSRGTGFYNEQFF
NA	TRBV7-2	TRBJ1-2	NA	TGTGCCAGCAGCGCGAGGACGGCAAACTATGGCTACACCTTC	CASSARTANYGYTF
NA	TRBV5-1	TRBJ2-3	NA	TGCGCCAGCAGCCCCGGGACTGTTTTAGATACGCAGTATTTT	CASSPGTVLDTQYF
NA	TRBV5-8	TRBJ2-1	NA	TGTGCCAGCAGCACCTCAAGGGGGGGTAGTGGTAGTGAGCAGTTCTTC	CASSTSRGGSGSEQFF
NA	TRBV7-9	TRBJ1-6	NA	TGTGCCAGCAGCTTAGCGGCAGGGTCAGAGTCACCCCTCCACTTT	CASSLAAGSESPLHF
NA	TRBV12-3/TRBV12-4	TRBJ2-3	TRBD1	TGTGCCAGCAGGACTCAGGGGGCCTGGGATACGCAGTATTTT	CASRTQGAWDTQYF
NA	TRBV5-1	TRBJ2-1	TRBD2	TGCGCCAGCAGGACTAGCGGGAACAACTACAATGAGCAGTTCTTC	CASRTSGNNYNEQFF
NA	TRBV4-2	TRBJ1-2	NA	TGTGCCAGCAGCCAAGAGGCGGGACCCCATAACTATGGCTACACCTTC	CASSQEAGPHNYGYTF
many	TRBV29-1	TRBJ2-6	NA	TGCAGCGTTCAGAGCTCTGGGGCCAACGTCCTGACTTTC	CSVQSSGANVLTF
NA	TRBV20-1	TRBJ2-7	NA	TGCAGTGCTAGAGAGGGCGGGACCCGACAGTACTTC	CSAREGGTRQYF
NA	TRBV4-1	TRBJ1-1	NA	TGCGCCAGCAGCCAAGAGCCCCCATGGGGTACGGCTGAAGCTTTCTTT	CASSQEPPWGTAEAFF
NA	TRBV5-1	TRBJ1-1	NA	TGCGCCAGCAGCTCACAAAATACAGTGAACACTGAAGCTTTCTTT	CASSSQNTVNTEAFF
NA	TRBV5-1	TRBJ1-1	TRBD1	TGCGCCAGCAGCGACCGACAGGGGACTGCCACTGAAGCTTTCTTT	CASSDRQGTATEAFF
few	TRBV5-1	TRBJ1-2	NA	TGCGCCAGCAGCTTGGGCCCCCAGGCCCTTTACACCTTC	CASSLGPQALYTF
few	TRBV2	TRBJ2-5	NA	TGTGCCAGCAGTGAAGCCCACCCGGGGAGCCAAGAGACCCAGTACTTC	CASSEAHPGSQETQYF
NA	TRBV4-1	TRBJ2-2	NA	TGCGCCAGCAGCCAAGGGAGGGGCTATGGCTACACCGGGGAGCTGTTTTTT	CASSQGRGYGYTGELFF